The entry below describes one TCR beta chain. This clone showed up just a few times. This receptor's antigen is unknown. Per-base qualities were not stored, and no clone one base away is much larger. V drops 3 bases and J drops 4 bases, leaving 6 bases in between. The CDR3 runs 12 residues from the cysteine to the phenylalanine. Kept here is only the CDR3 DNA, which spans 36 bases and is read in frame from base 1. The data were taken from a study of blood T cell repertoires in COVID-19 (dated by TCRdb to about 2020). Looking at the study overall: Samples covering the acute and convalescent phases of COVID-19 were provided by collaborators in the United States, Italy and Spain. The repertoires were released in a freely available public database meant as a resource for research on the immune response to SARS-CoV-2. The samples were drawn from two sources: the first 160 participants of the ongoing ImmuneRACE study, and 1,000 to 1,500 subjects contributed by 6 global collaborators. HLA class I and class II types, where available, came from metadata supplied by the sample provider rather than from assay-based typing. The material from the prospective study consisted of cDNA or gDNA derived from T cells, B-cell-depleted T cells, or PBMCs. Subjects who had been exposed to COVID-19, were actively infected with it, or had recovered from it provided the deeply sampled blood TCRbeta repertoires that made up the dataset. A de-identified subject ID, COVID-19 status, age in years and sex were almost always included in the sample metadata.

The immunoSEQ Assay, a bias-controlled multiplex PCR, was used to amplify TCRbeta CDR3 regions from genomic DNA. The published analysis was carried out like this. The number of nucleated cells in each sample was estimated from the amplification of reference gene primers within the assay. To quantify the absolute abundance of each unique TCRbeta CDR3 rearrangement, sequence reads were collapsed and filtered. For each sample, productive Simpson clonality was calculated as the square root of Simpson's diversity index over productive rearrangements. TCRdb took this table from immuneACCESS and kept in-frame rearrangements with V and J called. Such tables lack part of the clones; where checked against another copy, unresolved V genes explain under half of the gap, and the rest is unexplained. V and J calls and clone size are copied from that table; D and trimming were computed from the DNA. Counted in this sample were more than 200,000 clones; 75% to 85% of them appeared once. Under 8.5% of the sample rests with the top ten.

At one collaborating source in Seattle, patients were enrolled during active infection and were followed longitudinally through the course of disease. Whole blood was collected in K2EDTA tubes by collaborating institutions according to the institutions' own protocols. For TCRbeta analysis, collaborators shipped samples as frozen whole blood, isolated PBMCs, or DNA extracted from either of those sample types. Here is what the overall study found, with its caveats: The quantity of clinical and demographic metadata differed by source and by participant and was supplied without curation.

The sequence came from a woman older than 75 with COVID-19, enrolled during active disease. Material for sequencing was peripheral blood. This chain joins TRBV12-3 or TRBV12-4 to TRBJ1-2; no confident D gene assignment can be made. The base sequence is TGTGCCAGCAGTTTCGGTGTCTATGGCTACACCTTC. Its protein product is CASSFGVYGYTF.